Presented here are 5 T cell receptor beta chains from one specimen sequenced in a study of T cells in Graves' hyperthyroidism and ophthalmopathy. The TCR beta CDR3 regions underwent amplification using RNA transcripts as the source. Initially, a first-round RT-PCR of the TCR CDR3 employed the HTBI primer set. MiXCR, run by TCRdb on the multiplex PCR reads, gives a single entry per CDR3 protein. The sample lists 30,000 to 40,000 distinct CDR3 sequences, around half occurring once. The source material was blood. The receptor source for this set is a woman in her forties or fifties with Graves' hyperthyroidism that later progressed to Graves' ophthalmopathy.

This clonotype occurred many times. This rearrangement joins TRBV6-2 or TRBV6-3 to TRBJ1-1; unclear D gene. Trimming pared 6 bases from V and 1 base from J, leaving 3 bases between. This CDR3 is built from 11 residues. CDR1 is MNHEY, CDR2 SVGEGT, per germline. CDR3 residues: CASRTNTEAFF. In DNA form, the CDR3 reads TGTGCCAGCAGGACGAACACTGAAGCTTTCTTT.

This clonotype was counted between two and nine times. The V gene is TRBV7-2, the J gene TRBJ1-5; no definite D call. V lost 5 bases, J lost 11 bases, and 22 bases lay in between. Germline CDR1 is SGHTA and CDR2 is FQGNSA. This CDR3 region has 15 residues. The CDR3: CASSTLAAGQETQHF. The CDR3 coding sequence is TGTGCCAGCAGCACCCTAGCGGCCGGTCAGGAGACCCAGCATTTT.

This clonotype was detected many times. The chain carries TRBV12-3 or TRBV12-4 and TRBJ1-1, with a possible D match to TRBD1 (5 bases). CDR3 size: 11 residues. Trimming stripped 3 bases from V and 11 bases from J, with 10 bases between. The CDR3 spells CASSLWGGAFF. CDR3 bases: TGTGCCAGCAGTTTGTGGGGGGGGGCTTTCTTT.

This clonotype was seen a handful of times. CDR3 region: CSARGVGGYEQYF. The CDR3 DNA reads TGCAGTGCTAGGGGGGTTGGGGGCTACGAGCAGTACTTC. The chain uses TRBV20-1 and TRBJ2-7, with D possibly being TRBD1 or TRBD2 (5 bases each). The germline V gene has CDR1 DFQATT and CDR2 SNEGSKA (reference sequence). Trimming shortened V by 3 bases and J by 3 bases, and 12 bases separated the two germline ends. The CDR3 runs 13 residues.

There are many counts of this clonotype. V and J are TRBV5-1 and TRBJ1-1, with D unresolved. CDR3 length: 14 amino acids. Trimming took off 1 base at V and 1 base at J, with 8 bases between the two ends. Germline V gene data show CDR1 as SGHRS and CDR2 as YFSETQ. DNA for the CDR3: TGCGCCAGCAGCTTGCGGGCCGGGAACACTGAAGCTTTCTTT. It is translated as CASSLRAGNTEAFF.